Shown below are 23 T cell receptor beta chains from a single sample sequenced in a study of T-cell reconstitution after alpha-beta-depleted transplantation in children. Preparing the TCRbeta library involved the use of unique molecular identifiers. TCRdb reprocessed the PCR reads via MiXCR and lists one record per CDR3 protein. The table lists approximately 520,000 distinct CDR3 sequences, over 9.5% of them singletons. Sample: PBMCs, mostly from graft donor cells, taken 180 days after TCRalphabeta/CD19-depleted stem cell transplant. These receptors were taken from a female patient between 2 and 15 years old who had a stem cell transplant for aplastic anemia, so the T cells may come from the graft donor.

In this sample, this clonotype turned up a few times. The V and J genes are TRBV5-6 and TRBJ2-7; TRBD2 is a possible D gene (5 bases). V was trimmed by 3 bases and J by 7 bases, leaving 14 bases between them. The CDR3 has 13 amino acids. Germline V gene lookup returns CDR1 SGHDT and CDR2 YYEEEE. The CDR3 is CASSSQRVREQYV. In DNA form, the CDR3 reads TGTGCCAGCAGCTCCCAGAGGGTGAGGGAGCAGTACGTC.

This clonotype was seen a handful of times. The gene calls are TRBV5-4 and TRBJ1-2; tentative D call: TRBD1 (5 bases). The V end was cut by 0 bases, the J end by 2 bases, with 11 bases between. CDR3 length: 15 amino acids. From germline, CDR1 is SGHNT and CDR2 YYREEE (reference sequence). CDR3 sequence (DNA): TGTGCCAGCAGCTTGGCGGCAGGGAGGAACTATGGCTACACCTTC. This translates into CASSLAAGRNYGYTF.

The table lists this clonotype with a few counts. In nucleotides, the CDR3 is TGTGCCAGCAGGCGACAGGAAGGTGACACTGAAGCTTTCTTT. Translated, it gives CASRRQEGDTEAFF. The genes are TRBV12-3 or TRBV12-4 and TRBJ1-1; possibly TRBD1 for D (6 bases). The V end lost 6 bases, the J end lost 3 bases, and 14 bases lay between the germline ends. The CDR3 has 14 residues.

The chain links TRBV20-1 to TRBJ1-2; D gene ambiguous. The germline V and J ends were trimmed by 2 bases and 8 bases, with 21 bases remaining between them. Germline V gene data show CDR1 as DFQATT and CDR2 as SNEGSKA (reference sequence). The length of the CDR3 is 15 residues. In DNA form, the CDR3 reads TGCAGTGCTAGACGGTCCGCCGTTGAAAGGATGGGCTACACCTTC. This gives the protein CSARRSAVERMGYTF.

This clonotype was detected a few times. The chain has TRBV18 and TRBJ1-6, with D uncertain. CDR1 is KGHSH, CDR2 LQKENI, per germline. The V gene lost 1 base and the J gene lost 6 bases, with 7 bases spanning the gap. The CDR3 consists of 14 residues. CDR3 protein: CASSPRDRNSPLHF. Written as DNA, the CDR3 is TGTGCCAGCTCACCACGCGACCGTAATTCACCCCTCCACTTT.

CDR3: CAIREDRYLVPLHF. DNA of the CDR3: TGTGCCATCAGAGAAGACCGGTATTTGGTACCCCTCCACTTT. This rearrangement joins TRBV10-3 to TRBJ1-6; D gene ambiguous. Germline-derived CDR1 and CDR2 are ENHRY and SYGVKD. The CDR3 loop spans 14 amino acids. V was cut by 6 bases and J by 12 bases, with 18 bases left in between.

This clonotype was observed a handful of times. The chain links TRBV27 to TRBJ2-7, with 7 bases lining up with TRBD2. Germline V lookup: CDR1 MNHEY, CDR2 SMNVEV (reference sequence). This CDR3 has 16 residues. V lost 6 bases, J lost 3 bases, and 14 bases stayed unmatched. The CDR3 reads CASRITSDLWGYEQYF. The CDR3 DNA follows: TGTGCCAGCAGGATAACTAGCGACCTATGGGGCTACGAGCAGTACTTC.

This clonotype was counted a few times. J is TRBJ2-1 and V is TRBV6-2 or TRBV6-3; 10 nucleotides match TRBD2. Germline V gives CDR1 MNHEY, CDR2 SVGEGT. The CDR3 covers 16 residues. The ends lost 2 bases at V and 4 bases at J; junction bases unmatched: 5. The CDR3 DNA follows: TGTGCCAGCAGTTACACCGGACTAGCGGATTACAATGAGCAGTTCTTC. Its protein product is CASSYTGLADYNEQFF.

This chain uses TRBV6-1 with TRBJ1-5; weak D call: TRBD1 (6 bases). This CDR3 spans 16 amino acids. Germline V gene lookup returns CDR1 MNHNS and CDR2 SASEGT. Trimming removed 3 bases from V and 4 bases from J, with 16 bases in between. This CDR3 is CASSDLQGFRNQPQHF. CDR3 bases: TGTGCCAGCAGTGACCTACAGGGTTTCAGAAATCAGCCCCAGCATTTT.

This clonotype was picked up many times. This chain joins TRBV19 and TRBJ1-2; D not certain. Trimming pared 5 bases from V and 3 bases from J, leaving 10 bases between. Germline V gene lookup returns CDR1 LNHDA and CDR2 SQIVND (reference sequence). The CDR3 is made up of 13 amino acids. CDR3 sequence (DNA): TGTGCCAGTAGTCTCCACACTTACTATGGCTACACCTTC. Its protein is CASSLHTYYGYTF.

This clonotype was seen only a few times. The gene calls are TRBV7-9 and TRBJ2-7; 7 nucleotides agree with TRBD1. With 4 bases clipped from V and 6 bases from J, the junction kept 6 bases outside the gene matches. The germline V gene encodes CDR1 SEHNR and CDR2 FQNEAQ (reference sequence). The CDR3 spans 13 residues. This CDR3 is CASSSTGNFEQYV. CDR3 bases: TGTGCCAGCAGCTCGACAGGGAATTTCGAGCAGTACGTC.

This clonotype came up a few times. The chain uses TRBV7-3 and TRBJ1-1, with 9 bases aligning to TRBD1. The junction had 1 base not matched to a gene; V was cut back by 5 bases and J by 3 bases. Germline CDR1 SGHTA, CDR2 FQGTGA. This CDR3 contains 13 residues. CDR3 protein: CASSGDRDTEAFF. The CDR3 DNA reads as TGTGCCAGCAGCGGGGACAGGGACACTGAAGCTTTCTTT.

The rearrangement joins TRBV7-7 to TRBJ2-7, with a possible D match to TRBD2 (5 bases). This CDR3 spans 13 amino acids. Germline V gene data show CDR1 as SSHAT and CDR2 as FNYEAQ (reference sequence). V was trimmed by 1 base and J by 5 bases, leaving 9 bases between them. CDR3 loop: CASSLGGLHEQYF. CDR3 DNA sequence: TGTGCCAGCAGCTTAGGTGGACTCCACGAGCAGTACTTC.

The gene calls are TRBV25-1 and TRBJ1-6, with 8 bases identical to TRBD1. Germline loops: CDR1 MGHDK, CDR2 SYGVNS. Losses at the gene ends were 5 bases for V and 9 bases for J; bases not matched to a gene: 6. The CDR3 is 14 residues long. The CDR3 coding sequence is TGTGCCAGCAGTCCTAGTCAGGGGGCTTCACCCCTCCACTTT. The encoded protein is CASSPSQGASPLHF.

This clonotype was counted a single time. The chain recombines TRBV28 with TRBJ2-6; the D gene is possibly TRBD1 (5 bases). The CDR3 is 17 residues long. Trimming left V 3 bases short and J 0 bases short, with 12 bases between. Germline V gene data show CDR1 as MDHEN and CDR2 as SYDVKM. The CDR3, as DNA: TGTGCCAGCAGTTTTAGGACAAGGCTCTCTGGGGCCAACGTCCTGACTTTC. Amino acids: CASSFRTRLSGANVLTF.

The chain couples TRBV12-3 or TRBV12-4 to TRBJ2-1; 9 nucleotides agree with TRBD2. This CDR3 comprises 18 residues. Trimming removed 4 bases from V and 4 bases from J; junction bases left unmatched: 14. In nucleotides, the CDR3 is TGTGCCAGCAGTTCAGGGCGGCCTAGCGGGAAGTTATACAATGAGCAGTTCTTC. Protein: CASSSGRPSGKLYNEQFF.

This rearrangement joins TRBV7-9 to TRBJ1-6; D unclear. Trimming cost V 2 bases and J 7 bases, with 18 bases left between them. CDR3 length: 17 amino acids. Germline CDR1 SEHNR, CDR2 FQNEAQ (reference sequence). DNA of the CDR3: TGTGCCAGCAGCTTATTCCGTTCTCCTCGGGCCAATTCACCCCTCCACTTT. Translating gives CASSLFRSPRANSPLHF.

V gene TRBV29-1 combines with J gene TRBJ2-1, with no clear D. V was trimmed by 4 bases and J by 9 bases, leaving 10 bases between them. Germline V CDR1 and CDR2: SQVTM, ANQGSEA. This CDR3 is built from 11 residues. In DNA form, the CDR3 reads TGCAGCGTTGGGGGTAGAGGTGAGCAGTTCTTC. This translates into CSVGGRGEQFF.

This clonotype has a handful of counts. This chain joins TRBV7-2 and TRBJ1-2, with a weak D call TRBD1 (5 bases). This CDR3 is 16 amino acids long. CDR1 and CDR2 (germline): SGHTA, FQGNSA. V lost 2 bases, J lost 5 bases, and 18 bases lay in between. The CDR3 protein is CASSLLVIRDFYGYTF. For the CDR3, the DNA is TGTGCCAGCAGCTTACTCGTGATCCGGGACTTTTATGGCTACACCTTC.

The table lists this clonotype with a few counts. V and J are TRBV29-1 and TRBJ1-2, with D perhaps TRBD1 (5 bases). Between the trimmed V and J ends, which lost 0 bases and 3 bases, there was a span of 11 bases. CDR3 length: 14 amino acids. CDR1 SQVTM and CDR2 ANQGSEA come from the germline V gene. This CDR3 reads CSVEDDGTHYGYTF. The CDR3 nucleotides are TGCAGCGTTGAAGATGACGGGACGCACTATGGCTACACCTTC.

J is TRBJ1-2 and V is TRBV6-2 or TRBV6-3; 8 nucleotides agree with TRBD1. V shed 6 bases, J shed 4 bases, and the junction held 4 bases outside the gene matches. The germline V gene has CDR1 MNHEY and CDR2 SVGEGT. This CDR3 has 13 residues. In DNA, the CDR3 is TGTGCCAGCAGGGACAGGGCTGCCTATGGCTACACCTTC. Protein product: CASRDRAAYGYTF.

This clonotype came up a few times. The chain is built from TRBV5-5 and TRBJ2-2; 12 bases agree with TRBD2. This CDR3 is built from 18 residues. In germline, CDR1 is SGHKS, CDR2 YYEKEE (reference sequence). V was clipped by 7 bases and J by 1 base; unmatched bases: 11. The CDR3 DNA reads TGTGCCAGCCGCAACAGACTAGCGGGAGCTCTGAACACCGGGGAGCTGTTTTTT. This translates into CASRNRLAGALNTGELFF.

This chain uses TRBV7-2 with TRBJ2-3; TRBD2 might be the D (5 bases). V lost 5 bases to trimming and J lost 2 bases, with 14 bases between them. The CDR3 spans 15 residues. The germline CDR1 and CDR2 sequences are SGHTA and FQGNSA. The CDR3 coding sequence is TGTGCCAGCAGCCTCTGGAGGCCCCTCACAGATACGCAGTATTTT. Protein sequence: CASSLWRPLTDTQYF.